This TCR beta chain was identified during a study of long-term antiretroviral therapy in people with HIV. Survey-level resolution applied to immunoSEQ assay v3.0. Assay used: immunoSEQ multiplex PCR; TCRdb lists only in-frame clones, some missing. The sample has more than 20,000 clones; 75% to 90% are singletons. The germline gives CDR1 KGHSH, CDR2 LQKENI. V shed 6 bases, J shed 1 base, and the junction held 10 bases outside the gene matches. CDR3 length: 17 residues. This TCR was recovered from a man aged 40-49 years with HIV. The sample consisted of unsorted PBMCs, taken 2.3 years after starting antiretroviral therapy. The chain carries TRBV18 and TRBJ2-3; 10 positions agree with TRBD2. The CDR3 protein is CASSQQQRGGRTDTQYF. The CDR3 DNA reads TGTGCCAGCTCCCAACAACAGCGGGGGGGCCGCACAGATACGCAGTATTTT.